The 25 T cell receptor beta chains given below trace back to one sample, sequenced in a study of cytomegalovirus exposure and HLA in healthy donors (dated by TCRdb to 2017 to 2019). Receptor amplification or capture employed the immunoSEQ multiplex PCR assay. For the multiplex PCR, a mixture combining 60 forward primers for TCR Vbeta segments and 13 reverse primers for TCR Jbeta segments was used. The source is immuneACCESS, and TCRdb retained only in-frame sequences with V and J called. Part of the clones is not carried over; for the studies checked, unresolved V genes explain less than half of this, and the remainder is unexplained. Counted in this sample were approximately 110,000 clones; 55% to 75% of them appeared once. The top ten hold 8% to 8.5% of the sample. Sequences were obtained from PBMCs. These receptors were collected from a woman aged 40 to 49 in good health and CMV-seropositive.

The genes are TRBV29-1 and TRBJ2-5; 13 bases are shared with TRBD2. The CDR3 extends over 16 amino acids. CDR1 is SQVTM, CDR2 ANQGSEA, per germline. V lost 5 bases and J lost 5; bases outside the gene matches: 11. In DNA form, the CDR3 reads TGCAGCGTTATCCCGGGGACTAGCGGGGATGGGGAGACCCAGTACTTC. It yields the protein CSVIPGTSGDGETQYF.

V gene TRBV5-5 combines with J gene TRBJ1-1; D ambiguous. Germline V lookup: CDR1 SGHKS, CDR2 YYEKEE (reference sequence). The CDR3 runs 14 residues. The V end was cut by 4 bases, the J end by 3 bases, with 13 bases between. CDR3 protein: CASSHPYTDTEAFF. CDR3 sequence (DNA): TGTGCCAGCAGCCACCCCTATACGGACACTGAAGCTTTCTTT.

CDR3 residues: CASSMLQGSQPQHF. The CDR3 DNA reads TGTGCCAGTAGTATGTTACAGGGTTCTCAGCCCCAGCATTTT. V gene TRBV19 combines with J gene TRBJ1-5; D might be TRBD1 (6 bases). Germline values: CDR1 LNHDA, CDR2 SQIVND (reference sequence). CDR3 length: 14 residues. V shed 3 bases and J shed 6 bases, with 12 bases lying between them. Full variable domain (missing parts from reference TRBV19 and TRBJ1-5): DGGITQSPKYLFRKEGQNVTLSCEQNLNHDAMYWYRQDPGQGLRLIYYSQIVNDFQKGDIAEGYSVSREKKESFPLTVTSAQKNPTAFYLCASSMLQGSQPQHFGDGTRLSIL.

The V call is TRBV19, the J call TRBJ1-1; the D gene is possibly TRBD1 (5 bases). The V end lost 2 bases, the J end lost 4 bases, and 11 bases lay between the germline ends. Per germline, CDR1 LNHDA and CDR2 SQIVND (reference sequence). This CDR3 comprises 14 residues. The CDR3 loop reads CASSIIGQGTEAFF. The CDR3 DNA is TGTGCCAGTAGTATAATCGGACAAGGCACTGAAGCTTTCTTT.

The chain uses TRBV7-6 and TRBJ2-5; the match to TRBD2 covers 8 bases. Germline V gives CDR1 SGHVS, CDR2 FNYEAQ. This CDR3 has 14 amino acids. V lost 8 bases and J lost 4; bases outside the gene matches: 9. The CDR3 here is CASGPTGGRETQYF. The CDR3 bases are TGTGCCAGCGGACCTACGGGGGGGAGAGAGACCCAGTACTTC.

The V call is TRBV10-3, the J call TRBJ1-2; 7 positions match TRBD1. Unmatched junction bases numbered 11, after V lost 11 bases and J lost 8 bases. CDR1 ENHRY and CDR2 SYGVKD come from the germline V gene. CDR3 size: 12 residues. The CDR3 sequence is CAATRDRDGYTF. The CDR3 DNA reads TGTGCCGCAACTCGAGACAGGGACGGCTACACCTTC.

V is TRBV9 and J is TRBJ1-4, with a weak D call TRBD1 (5 bases). CDR3 size: 14 residues. Per germline, CDR1 SGDLS and CDR2 YYNGEE. V was pared by 4 bases and J by 8 bases, with 15 bases between. The CDR3 region has the DNA TGTGCCAGCAGCCCGGTCGGGGGTTTGGAAAAACTGTTTTTT. Protein product: CASSPVGGLEKLFF.

The chain uses TRBV9 and TRBJ2-5, with 8 bases matching TRBD2. The CDR3 sequence is 15 residues long. The trim removed 4 bases at V and 4 bases at J, leaving 9 bases unmatched. Looked up from germline, CDR1 is SGDLS and CDR2 is YYNGEE. In DNA form, the CDR3 reads TGTGCCAGCAGCCTTGGACTAGCCGGGGGAGAGACCCAGTACTTC. The encoded protein is CASSLGLAGGETQYF.

This sequence joins TRBV6-1 and TRBJ1-3, with no clear D. V was trimmed by 2 bases and J by 3 bases, leaving 5 bases between them. Per the germline V gene, CDR1 is MNHNS and CDR2 is SASEGT. The CDR3 has 13 residues. The CDR3 DNA reads as TGTGCCAGCAGTGAACACTTTGGAAACACCATATATTTT. This encodes CASSEHFGNTIYF.

This clone was found a few times. CDR3 protein: CASSARSFSGNTIYF. DNA for the CDR3: TGTGCCAGCAGTGCCCGAAGCTTCTCTGGAAACACCATATATTTT. The chain is built from TRBV2 and TRBJ1-3; unclear D gene. CDR1 is SNHLY, CDR2 FYNNEI, per germline. CDR3 length equals 15 residues. Deletions cut 4 bases from V and 0 bases from J, with 10 bases between.

This chain joins TRBV10-3 and TRBJ2-5, with 9 positions matching TRBD2. The CDR3 loop spans 16 amino acids. Germline V gene sequence: CDR1 ENHRY, CDR2 SYGVKD. With V trimmed by 2 bases and J by 2 bases, 6 bases remained unmatched. For the CDR3, the DNA is TGTGCCATCAGTGAGAGTAAGCGGGGGGCACAAGAGACCCAGTACTTC. This sequence encodes CAISESKRGAQETQYF.

This sequence joins TRBV5-1 and TRBJ2-5; TRBD2 aligns across 7 bases. V gave up 4 bases and J gave up 5 bases; unmatched junction bases: 8. CDR3 length: 14 residues. Germline CDR1 reads SGHRS; CDR2 reads YFSETQ. The CDR3 nucleotides read TGCGCCAGCAGCATAAAAGCGGGGTTCGAGACCCAGTACTTC. Amino acids: CASSIKAGFETQYF. Complete variable domain (other parts from reference TRBV5-1 and TRBJ2-5): KAGVTQTPRYLIKTRGQQVTLSCSPISGHRSVSWYQQTPGQGLQFLFEYFSETQRNKGNFPGRFSGRQFSNSRSEMNVSTLELGDSALYLCASSIKAGFETQYFGPGTRLLVL.

This chain connects TRBV2 to TRBJ1-6; the D gene is possibly TRBD1 (5 bases). V was cut by 3 bases and J by 16 bases, with 10 bases left in between. CDR3 length equals 11 residues. Germline-derived CDR1 and CDR2 are SNHLY and FYNNEI. CDR3 nucleotides: TGTGCCAGCAGTGACGACGGGGGACTCCACTTT. This codes for CASSDDGGLHF.

In its sample, this clone was seen a few times. This chain joins TRBV5-4 and TRBJ1-2; the D gene is possibly TRBD1 (5 bases). This CDR3 comprises 12 residues. Trimming took 4 bases from V and 2 from J, leaving 6 bases between them. Germline assignment: CDR1 SGHNT and CDR2 YYREEE (reference sequence). The CDR3: CASSDSNYGYTF. In DNA form, the CDR3 reads TGTGCCAGCAGCGACAGCAACTATGGCTACACCTTC.

This chain uses TRBV5-1 with TRBJ1-1, with a possible D match to TRBD1 (5 bases). This CDR3 has 16 amino acids. Trimming pared 4 bases from V and 2 bases from J, leaving 18 bases between. The V gene's germline CDR1 is SGHRS and CDR2 YFSETQ. The CDR3 here is CASSRGDPGGNTEAFF. CDR3 nucleotides: TGCGCCAGCAGCCGGGGGGACCCAGGCGGAAACACTGAAGCTTTCTTT.

The chain uses TRBV27 and TRBJ1-1; 7 nucleotides align to TRBD1. Germline lookup yields CDR1 MNHEY and CDR2 SMNVEV (reference sequence). CDR3 length equals 14 residues. V lost 6 bases and J lost 12; bases outside the gene matches: 16. The chain's CDR3 is CASRDRAVAQESFF. The DNA of the CDR3 is TGTGCCAGCAGAGACAGGGCTGTTGCACAGGAATCTTTCTTT.

The V gene is TRBV5-4, the J gene TRBJ1-2; 9 nucleotides agree with TRBD1. The CDR3 has 15 amino acids. CDR1 is SGHNT and CDR2 is YYREEE in the germline V gene (reference sequence). With V trimmed by 3 bases and J by 3 bases, 6 bases remained unmatched. The CDR3: CASSSTGGDDYGYTF. The CDR3 DNA follows: TGTGCCAGCAGCTCAACAGGGGGCGATGACTATGGCTACACCTTC.

The V call is TRBV7-2, the J call TRBJ2-7; D unclear. CDR1 and CDR2 from the germline V gene are SGHTA and FQGNSA. V was cut by 1 base and J by 1 base, with 5 bases left in between. CDR3 length equals 13 residues. The CDR3 sequence: CASSLGASYEQYF. The CDR3 nucleotides are TGTGCCAGCAGCTTAGGGGCGTCCTACGAGCAGTACTTC.

The chain recombines TRBV14 with TRBJ2-6; unclear D gene. This CDR3 region has 14 residues. V lost 5 bases and J lost 3, with 8 bases in between. Looked up from germline, CDR1 is SGHDN and CDR2 is FVKESK. The CDR3 sequence is CASSSMSGANVLTF. The CDR3 bases are TGTGCCAGCAGCTCGATGAGTGGGGCCAACGTCCTGACTTTC.

V and J are TRBV11-2 and TRBJ1-1; 7 bases match TRBD1. The CDR3 extends over 14 amino acids. Germline CDR1 and CDR2: SGHAT and FQNNGV. Trimming at V came to 3 bases and at J to 12 bases, leaving 13 bases not matched to a gene. DNA of the CDR3: TGTGCCAGCAGCTTTGACAGGGAATGGGGGTTAACTTTCTTT. It codes for CASSFDREWGLTFF.

Of note for this clone: Because it lacks the conserved phenylalanine or tryptophan at the end, this CDR3 is likely a read error. The chain recombines TRBV10-3 with TRBJ2-3, with 7 bases aligning to TRBD1. Germline CDR1 ENHRY, CDR2 SYGVKD. This CDR3 has 11 residues. After removal of 11 bases from V and 4 bases from J, the junction contained 3 bases not matched to a gene. The CDR3 sequence is CAGGQADTQYV. The CDR3 nucleotides read TGTGCCGGAGGACAGGCAGATACGCAGTATGTT.

V gene TRBV7-2 combines with J gene TRBJ2-7; D may be TRBD2 (5 bases). V lost 5 bases to trimming and J lost 7 bases, with 12 bases between them. CDR3 length: 12 residues. Germline loops: CDR1 SGHTA, CDR2 FQGNSA. CDR3 protein: CASSHGGGEQYF. Here the CDR3 DNA reads TGTGCCAGCAGCCATGGCGGAGGTGAGCAGTACTTC.

This rearrangement joins TRBV6-1 to TRBJ2-7; tentative D call: TRBD2 (6 bases). The V gene lost 4 bases and the J gene lost 3 bases, with 10 bases spanning the gap. Germline V lookup: CDR1 MNHNS, CDR2 SASEGT. The CDR3 has 13 residues. The CDR3 coding sequence is TGTGCCAGCAGTGGCGGGACTCGCTACGAGCAGTACTTC. Protein: CASSGGTRYEQYF.

J is TRBJ1-1 and V is TRBV7-2, with unresolved D. V lost 1 base and J 12 bases, leaving 12 bases between the germline ends. This CDR3 contains 12 residues. Germline V gives CDR1 SGHTA, CDR2 FQGNSA. CDR3 bases: TGTGCCAGCAGCTTAGATCCGGGTATGACTTTCTTT. It translates to CASSLDPGMTFF.

The genes are TRBV7-6 and TRBJ1-1; D remains ambiguous. The germline V and J ends were trimmed by 5 bases and 3 bases, with 10 bases remaining between them. Germline CDR1 is SGHVS and CDR2 is FNYEAQ. CDR3 length: 13 residues. The CDR3 nucleotides are TGTGCCAGCAGCGTGGCCGGGTACACTGAAGCTTTCTTT. Translated, it gives CASSVAGYTEAFF. Filled out from reference TRBV7-6 and TRBJ1-1, the complete variable domain reads GAGVSQSPRYKVTKRGQDVALRCDPISGHVSLYWYRQALGQGPEFLTYFNYEAQQDKSGLPNDRFSAERPEGSISTLTIQRTEQRDSAMYRCASSVAGYTEAFFGQGTRLTVV.